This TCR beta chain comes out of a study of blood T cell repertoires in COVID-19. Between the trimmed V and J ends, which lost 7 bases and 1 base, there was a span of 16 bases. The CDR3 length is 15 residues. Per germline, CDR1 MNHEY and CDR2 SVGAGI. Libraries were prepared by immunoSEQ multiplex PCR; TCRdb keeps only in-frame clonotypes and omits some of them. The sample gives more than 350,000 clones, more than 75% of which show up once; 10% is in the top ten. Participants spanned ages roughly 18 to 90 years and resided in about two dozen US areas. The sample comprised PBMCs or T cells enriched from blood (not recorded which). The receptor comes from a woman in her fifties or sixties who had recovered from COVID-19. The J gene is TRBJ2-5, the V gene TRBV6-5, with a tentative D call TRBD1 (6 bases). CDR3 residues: CASTQSSRGQETQYF. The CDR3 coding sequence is TGTGCCAGCACCCAAAGTTCCAGGGGCCAAGAGACCCAGTACTTC.